Listed below are T cell receptor beta chains from one sample, sequenced in a study of cytomegalovirus exposure and HLA in healthy donors. Sequencing was performed with immunoSEQ multiplex PCR; in TCRdb, only in-frame clones are kept and a portion is missing. The sample consists of roughly 73,000 clones, 60% to 75% of them appearing once. Sequenced input: PBMCs. Every receptor here comes from an older man in good health and CMV-seronegative. The CDR3 runs from the conserved cysteine through the conserved F or W. The D gene is left open where the match is weak. A clone size is listed for some rows: how often the clone was seen (once, few, many), or a class if it is expanded.

V gene	J gene	D gene	clone size	CDR3 DNA	CDR3 protein
TRBV4-3	TRBJ2-1	TRBD1	-	TGCGCCAGCAGCCAAGGACAGGGGGGGTCAGAGCAGTTCTTC	CASSQGQGGSEQFF
TRBV6-5	TRBJ2-5	-	-	TGTGCCAGCAGATTGACTGGACAAGAGACCCAGTACTTC	CASRLTGQETQYF
TRBV5-1	TRBJ1-2	-	-	TGCGCCAGCAGCTTGAACCCGGGGGGCAATGGCTACACCTTC	CASSLNPGGNGYTF
TRBV15	TRBJ2-6	-	-	TGTGCCACCAGCAGAGGGACTATCTCTGGGGCCAACGTCCTGACTTTC	CATSRGTISGANVLTF
TRBV27	TRBJ1-2	-	-	TGTGCCAGCAGTTTGGGGCCGTCCTATGGCTACACCTTC	CASSLGPSYGYTF
TRBV5-1	TRBJ2-1	TRBD2	-	TGCGCCAGCAGCTTGGGACTAGCGGGGGAGGGTGAGCAGTTCTTC	CASSLGLAGEGEQFF
TRBV30	TRBJ1-2	-	-	TGTGCCTGGACCTCCAGTTCCACTAACTATGGCTACACCTTC	CAWTSSSTNYGYTF
TRBV2	TRBJ2-5	TRBD1	-	TGTGCCAGCAACCGACAGGGGGTTGAGGAGACCCAGTACTTC	CASNRQGVEETQYF
TRBV6-6	TRBJ1-4	TRBD1	-	TGTGCCAGCAGTGACGGACAGGGCGTCAGCGAAAAACTGTTTTTT	CASSDGQGVSEKLFF
TRBV5-6	TRBJ2-1	TRBD1	-	TGTGCCAGCAGCCCGTCGACAGGGGGCGCTTCCCCCTACAATGAGCAGTTCTTC	CASSPSTGGASPYNEQFF
TRBV6-7	TRBJ1-3	TRBD1	-	TGTGCCAGCAGTAGCCCCCTTTACTACAGGGGTGGAAACACCATATATTTT	CASSSPLYYRGGNTIYF
TRBV5-1	TRBJ2-7	TRBD1	few	TGCGCCAGCAGCTTGTTTCTTGTCAGCCACAGGGGCCCCTACGAGCAGTACTTC	CASSLFLVSHRGPYEQYF
TRBV7-6	TRBJ2-2	TRBD2	-	TGTGCCAGCAGCTTAGTCGCGGGGGGGCAGGGCACCGGGGAGCTGTTTTTT	CASSLVAGGQGTGELFF
TRBV18	TRBJ2-5	-	-	TGTGCCAGCTCACCACCTTCGCAAGTCAGAAGAGAGACCCAGTACTTC	CASSPPSQVRRETQYF
TRBV9	TRBJ2-3	TRBD2	once	TGTGCCAGCAGCGCCGTCCGGGGCGGGAGGGCCACAGATACGCAGTATTTT	CASSAVRGGRATDTQYF
TRBV5-5	TRBJ1-2	-	-	TGTGCCAGCAGCTTAGCCTATGGCTACACCTTC	CASSLAYGYTF
TRBV7-9	TRBJ2-1	TRBD2	-	TGTGCCAGCAGCTTAGTGACTAGCGGGAGGAATGAGCAGTTCTTC	CASSLVTSGRNEQFF
TRBV19	TRBJ2-1	-	-	TGTGCCAGTAGCCCTAGCGACAACAATGAGCAGTTCTTC	CASSPSDNNEQFF
TRBV20-1	TRBJ2-1	-	-	TGCAGTGCTAGAGACCCTAGCCAGTTCTTC	CSARDPSQFF
TRBV7-2	TRBJ2-5	TRBD2	few	TGTGCCAGCAGCTCTCTGGGACTAGCGAACCAAGAGACCCAGTACTTC	CASSSLGLANQETQYF
TRBV7-2	TRBJ1-3	-	-	TGTGCCAGCAGCCTAAGGACACACTCTGGAAACACCATATATTTT	CASSLRTHSGNTIYF
TRBV10-3	TRBJ2-7	-	-	TGTGCCATCAGTGAGACAGGGATCTACGAGCAGTACTTC	CAISETGIYEQYF
TRBV5-4	TRBJ2-5	TRBD1	-	TGTGCCAGCAGCTTGGGAATAGGGACAGAAGAGACCCAGTACTTC	CASSLGIGTEETQYF
TRBV10-1	TRBJ2-3	-	few	TGCGCCAGCAGCGAAAAGGACTATCAACGCGATACGCAGTATTTT	CASSEKDYQRDTQYF
TRBV7-2	TRBJ1-2	-	-	TGTGCCAGCAGCTCACAGGGAATCGGCTACACCTTC	CASSSQGIGYTF
TRBV29-1	TRBJ1-1	TRBD1	few	TGCAGCGGCCGGACAGGGACGAACACTGAAGCTTTCTTT	CSGRTGTNTEAFF
TRBV21-1	TRBJ1-2	-	-	TGTGCCAGCAGCAAACCCCCGGGACAGGGTAGCGGCTACACCTTC	CASSKPPGQGSGYTF
TRBV9	TRBJ1-6	-	-	TGTGCCAGCAGCGTACGGCAGGCAAATTCACCCCTCCACTTT	CASSVRQANSPLHF
TRBV19	TRBJ1-4	-	-	TGTGCCAGTAAAGTAGTGTTTGGAGCGGTGGGTCTGTTTTTT	CASKVVFGAVGLFF
TRBV2	TRBJ1-5	-	few	TGTGCCAGCAGCCAGTCGGGGGTCCGCAATCAGCCCCAGCATTTT	CASSQSGVRNQPQHF
TRBV5-1	TRBJ1-2	TRBD1	once	TGCGCCAGCAGCTCCGCTTATGCCGACAGGGGTAACTCTGGCTACACCTTC	CASSSAYADRGNSGYTF
TRBV7-9	TRBJ1-1	-	-	TGTGCCAGCAGCCTATTGACGGGTTCTGAAGCTTTCTTT	CASSLLTGSEAFF
TRBV5-4	TRBJ2-1	TRBD2	-	TGTGCCAGCAGCCAAGCGGGGGGGCTTTCCAATGAGCAGTTCTTC	CASSQAGGLSNEQFF
TRBV5-1	TRBJ1-6	TRBD1	-	TGCGCCAGCAGCCAGGGACAGGGGGAAGCGGAATCACCCCTCCACTTT	CASSQGQGEAESPLHF
TRBV19	TRBJ1-3	-	once	TGTGCCAGTAGTATCGCAGTCTCTGGAAACACCATATATTTT	CASSIAVSGNTIYF
TRBV7-2	TRBJ2-3	TRBD2	-	TGTGCCAGCAGCTCGGGACTAGCGCCTCTAACGCAGTATTTT	CASSSGLAPLTQYF
TRBV6-5	TRBJ2-3	-	-	TGTGCCAGTAGGGAGGAGGGTCTAACAGATACGCAGTATTTT	CASREEGLTDTQYF
TRBV5-1	TRBJ2-5	TRBD2	-	TGCGCCAGCAGCTTTGGGCCGGGCGGGGGTAGTCAAGAGACCCAGTACTTC	CASSFGPGGGSQETQYF
TRBV19	TRBJ1-2	TRBD1	few	TGTGCCAGTACTTCGACAGGGGTCCCCGTCTATGGCTACACCTTC	CASTSTGVPVYGYTF
TRBV28	TRBJ2-5	-	-	TGTGCCAGCAGTCACTTCCGAGGGGAGACCCAGTACTTC	CASSHFRGETQYF
TRBV2	TRBJ2-2	-	few	TGTGCCAGCAGGGGCACTTCGAACACCGGGGAGCTGTTTTTT	CASRGTSNTGELFF
TRBV7-8	TRBJ2-2	-	-	TGTGCCAGCAGCTTAAGCCGTCGGTCTTACACCGGGGAGCTGTTTTTT	CASSLSRRSYTGELFF
TRBV2	TRBJ2-5	TRBD2	-	TGTGCCAGCGGGGAGGGGTTAGAGACCCAGTACTTC	CASGEGLETQYF
TRBV19	TRBJ1-5	TRBD1	-	TGTGCCAGTAGTCGGGACAGAACCCAGCCCCAGCATTTT	CASSRDRTQPQHF
TRBV10-3	TRBJ2-7	-	-	TGTGCCATCAGCGACGGGGGAAGGGAGCAGTACTTC	CAISDGGREQYF
TRBV27	TRBJ2-7	TRBD2	-	TGTGCCAGCAGTTTCAGCGGGGGGGGCTCGAGGGAGCAGTACTTC	CASSFSGGGSREQYF
TRBV5-8	TRBJ2-3	-	-	TGTGCCAGCAGCCCCTTGGTCGGTACGCAGTATTTT	CASSPLVGTQYF
TRBV6-6	TRBJ2-1	TRBD1	few	TGTGCCAGCAGTTCCGGGACAGGGGGCCATGAGCAGTTCTTC	CASSSGTGGHEQFF
TRBV6-4	TRBJ2-6	TRBD1	-	TGTGCCAGCAAATCACAGGGGTCTGGGGCCAACGTCCTGACTTTC	CASKSQGSGANVLTF
TRBV6-1	TRBJ2-7	TRBD1	-	TGTGCCAGCAGTCCGCTGGGGACAGGGGACTACGAGCAGTACTTC	CASSPLGTGDYEQYF
TRBV7-6	TRBJ2-5	-	-	TGTGCCAGCAGCTTCCTAGCACGGGAGACCCAGTACTTC	CASSFLARETQYF
TRBV6-6	TRBJ2-7	TRBD1	-	TGTGCCAGCAGATCGACAGGGAACTACGAGCAGTACTTC	CASRSTGNYEQYF
TRBV19	TRBJ2-4	TRBD1	-	TGTGCCAGTAGTATCGGGACAGGCAGAAGTCTCAAAAACATTCAGTACTTC	CASSIGTGRSLKNIQYF
TRBV2	TRBJ1-2	-	-	TGTGCCAGCAGTGAAGCGCGTGGATCCGGGGGCTACACCTTC	CASSEARGSGGYTF
TRBV30	TRBJ1-5	-	few	TGTGCCTGGAGTTCTCCCAATCAGCCCCAGCATTTT	CAWSSPNQPQHF
TRBV5-4	TRBJ2-1	TRBD1	-	TGTGCCAGCAGCCCGGTGGGCCGGGACAGTTACAATGAGCAGTTCTTC	CASSPVGRDSYNEQFF
TRBV29-1	TRBJ2-1	TRBD1	-	TGCAGCGTTGAACACTTTCAGGGGGCTCGGTCCTACAATGAGCAGTTCTTC	CSVEHFQGARSYNEQFF
TRBV4-1	TRBJ1-2	-	-	TGCGCCAGCAGCCAGGACTGGCGAGAAACCTATGGCTACACCTTC	CASSQDWRETYGYTF
TRBV19	TRBJ2-1	TRBD2	-	TGTGCCAGTAGTGATGGGCCTAGCGGAAAGGCGTCGTTCTTC	CASSDGPSGKASFF